This T cell receptor (beta chain) originates from a study of blood T cell repertoires in COVID-19. This clone was seen just once. Data came from immunoSEQ multiplex PCR; TCRdb stores just in-frame clones and leaves some out. The table includes about 160,000 clones, 70% to 85% detected once. Germline CDR1 and CDR2: LGHDT and YNNKEL (reference sequence). The CDR3 runs to 13 residues. The ends were cut back, 8 bases at V and 8 bases at J, with 16 bases in the middle. Sequenced input: peripheral blood. The receptor comes from a man of 80 years or more with COVID-19, enrolled during active disease. This sequence joins TRBV3-1 (or the pseudogene TRBV3-2) and TRBJ2-4; tentatively, D is TRBD1 (6 bases). CDR3 sequence (DNA): TGTGCCAGCCGCGGAGCGCCAGGGGACATTCAGTACTTC. Amino acids: CASRGAPGDIQYF.